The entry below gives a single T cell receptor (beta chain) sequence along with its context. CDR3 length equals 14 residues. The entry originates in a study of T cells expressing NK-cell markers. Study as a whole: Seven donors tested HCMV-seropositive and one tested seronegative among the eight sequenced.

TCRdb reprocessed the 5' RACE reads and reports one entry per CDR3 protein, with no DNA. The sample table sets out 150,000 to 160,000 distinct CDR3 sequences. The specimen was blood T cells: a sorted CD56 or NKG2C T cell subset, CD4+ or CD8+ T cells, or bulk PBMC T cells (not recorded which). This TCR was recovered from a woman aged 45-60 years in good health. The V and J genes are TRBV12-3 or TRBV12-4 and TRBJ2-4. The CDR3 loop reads CASSPQLAKNIQYF.